This TCR beta chain emerged from a study of shared clonotypes between healthy human individuals. The CDR3 runs 11 residues. V lost 9 bases and J 9 bases, leaving 12 bases between the germline ends. Germline CDR1 reads SGDLS; CDR2 reads YYNGEE. The deep-level immunoSEQ assay was used. The table came from immunoSEQ multiplex PCR; TCRdb's copy has only in-frame clones and leaves some out. Of 550,000 to 700,000 clones in the sample, around three quarters were seen once. This receptor was taken from a woman aged 30 to 39 in good health. This chain uses TRBV9 with TRBJ1-4, with unresolved D. Sequenced input: memory CD4+ T cells sorted from blood. The subset here: CD45RA-negative fraction. CDR3 nucleotide sequence: TGTGCCACTCCGGTGGTCAAAAAACTGTTTTTT. Its translation is CATPVVKKLFF.